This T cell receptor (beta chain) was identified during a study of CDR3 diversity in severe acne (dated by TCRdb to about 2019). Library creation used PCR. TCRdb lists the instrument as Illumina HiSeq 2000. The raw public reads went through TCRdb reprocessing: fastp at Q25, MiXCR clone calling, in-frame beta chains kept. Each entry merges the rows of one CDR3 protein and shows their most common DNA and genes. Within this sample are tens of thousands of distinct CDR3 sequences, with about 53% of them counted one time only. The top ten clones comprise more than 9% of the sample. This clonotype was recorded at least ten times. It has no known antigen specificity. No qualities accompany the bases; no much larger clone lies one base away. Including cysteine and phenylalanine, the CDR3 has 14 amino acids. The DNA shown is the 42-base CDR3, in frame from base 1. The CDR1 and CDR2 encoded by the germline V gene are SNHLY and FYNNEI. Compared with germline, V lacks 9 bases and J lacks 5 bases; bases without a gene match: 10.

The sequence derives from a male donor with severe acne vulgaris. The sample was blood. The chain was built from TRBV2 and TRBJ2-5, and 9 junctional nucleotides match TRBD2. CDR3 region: CASHRLAGVETQYF. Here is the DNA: TGTGCCAGTCATCGCTTAGCGGGGGTGGAGACCCAGTACTTC. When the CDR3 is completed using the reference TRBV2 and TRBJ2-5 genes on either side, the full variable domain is EPEVTQTPSHQVTQMGQEVILRCVPISNHLYFYWYRQILGQKVEFLVSFYNNEISEKSEIFDDQFSVERPDGSNFTLKIRSTKLEDSAMYFCASHRLAGVETQYFGPGTRLLVL.